The 19 T cell receptor beta chains below were found in one sample sequenced in a study of cytotoxic CD8 clonotypes in ibrutinib-treated CLL. Method: immunoSEQ multiplex PCR; TCRdb's copy keeps in-frame clones and lacks some. Among roughly 170,000 clones listed, under 85% were seen once. The material sequenced was PBMCs, taken after 24 months of ibrutinib treatment. These receptors originate from a human donor with chronic lymphocytic leukemia.

The chain recombines TRBV19 with TRBJ1-1; no clear D gene. V was trimmed by 5 bases and J by 0 bases, leaving 7 bases between them. The CDR3 totals 13 residues. In germline, CDR1 is LNHDA, CDR2 SQIVND (reference sequence). Here the CDR3 DNA reads TGTGCCAGTAGTCCGCCTATGAACACTGAAGCTTTCTTT. Amino acid sequence: CASSPPMNTEAFF. The full variable domain, completed using reference TRBV19 and TRBJ1-1, is DGGITQSPKYLFRKEGQNVTLSCEQNLNHDAMYWYRQDPGQGLRLIYYSQIVNDFQKGDIAEGYSVSREKKESFPLTVTSAQKNPTAFYLCASSPPMNTEAFFGQGTRLTVV.

The chain couples TRBV19 to TRBJ1-5, with D tentatively TRBD1 (6 bases). Trimming pared 8 bases from V and 4 bases from J, leaving 18 bases between. This CDR3 region has 15 residues. Germline lookup yields CDR1 LNHDA and CDR2 SQIVND (reference sequence). The CDR3 DNA reads as TGTGCCAGTCGACACCTAACAGGGACAAATCAGCCCCAGCATTTT. It is translated as CASRHLTGTNQPQHF.

The chain is built from TRBV30 and TRBJ2-5, with D perhaps matching TRBD1 or TRBD2 (7 bases each). Germline values: CDR1 GTSNPN, CDR2 SVGIG (reference sequence). V dropped 2 bases and J dropped 4 bases, with 17 bases sitting between them. This CDR3 region has 15 residues. The CDR3 reads CAWSPISGGVETQYF. The CDR3 DNA reads TGTGCCTGGAGTCCGATCTCAGGGGGGGTAGAGACCCAGTACTTC.

The V call is TRBV11-3, the J call TRBJ1-1, with 7 bases identical to TRBD1. Germline values: CDR1 SGHNT, CDR2 YENEEA. The V and J ends lost 5 bases and 1 base, in that order; junction bases with no gene match: 7. The CDR3 contains 15 residues. The CDR3 here is CASSRGGQTNTEAFF. Written as DNA, the CDR3 is TGTGCCAGCAGCAGGGGGGGACAGACGAACACTGAAGCTTTCTTT. Supplemented by reference TRBV11-3 and TRBJ1-1, the full variable domain reads EAGVVQSPRYKIIEKKQPVAFWCNPISGHNTLYWYLQNLGQGPELLIRYENEEAVDDSQLPKDRFSAERLKGVDSTLKIQPAELGDSAVYLCASSRGGQTNTEAFFGQGTRLTVV.

The V and J genes are TRBV7-2 and TRBJ1-5, with a possible D match to TRBD1 (6 bases). V lost 7 bases to trimming and J lost 1 base, with 14 bases between them. This CDR3 has 15 amino acids. CDR1 SGHTA and CDR2 FQGNSA come from the germline V gene. The CDR3 is CASTLTGTSNQPQHF. CDR3 DNA: TGTGCCAGCACCCTAACAGGGACGAGCAATCAGCCCCAGCATTTT.

The chain uses TRBV9 and TRBJ1-3; 7 bases fit TRBD1. With V trimmed by 1 base and J by 3 bases, 10 bases remained unmatched. The CDR3 spans 17 residues. CDR1 SGDLS and CDR2 YYNGEE come from the germline V gene. CDR3 region: CASSVRTGVFGGNTIYF. The CDR3 DNA is TGTGCCAGCAGCGTAAGAACAGGGGTATTCGGTGGAAACACCATATATTTT.

This chain joins TRBV18 and TRBJ2-7; 8 nucleotides agree with TRBD1. V was clipped by 3 bases and J by 6 bases; unmatched bases: 7. Germline assignment: CDR1 KGHSH and CDR2 LQKENI. This CDR3 contains 14 residues. CDR3 sequence (DNA): TGTGCCAGCTCACCGACCCGACAGGGGACCGAGCAGTACTTC. It codes for CASSPTRQGTEQYF.

V and J are TRBV7-9 and TRBJ2-1, with D uncertain. The CDR3 totals 13 residues. CDR1 is SEHNR, CDR2 FQNEAQ, per germline (reference sequence). V was cut by 7 bases and J by 0 bases, with 7 bases left in between. CDR3 loop: CASTPGSYNEQFF. The CDR3, as DNA: TGTGCCAGCACCCCCGGCTCCTACAATGAGCAGTTCTTC. The variable domain in full, completed from reference TRBV7-9 and TRBJ2-1, reads DTGVSQNPRHKITKRGQNVTFRCDPISEHNRLYWYRQTLGQGPEFLTYFQNEAQLEKSRLLSDRFSAERPKGSFSTLEIQRTEQGDSAMYLCASTPGSYNEQFFGPGTRLTVL.

The chain couples TRBV28 to TRBJ1-4; 7 bases map to TRBD1. The CDR3 is 15 amino acids. Germline values: CDR1 MDHEN, CDR2 SYDVKM. The V and J ends lost 5 bases and 6 bases, in that order; junction bases with no gene match: 9. The chain's CDR3 is CASSLPRGWDEKLFF. The CDR3 DNA reads TGTGCCAGCAGTCTCCCCAGGGGGTGGGATGAAAAACTGTTTTTT.

J is TRBJ2-4 and V is TRBV5-8, with D possibly matching TRBD1 (6 bases). The V end was cut by 4 bases, the J end by 0 bases, with 11 bases between. Germline V gene lookup returns CDR1 SGHTS and CDR2 YDEGEE. CDR3 length equals 15 residues. DNA of the CDR3: TGTGCCAGCAGCCGACAGGCACTAGCCAAAAACATTCAGTACTTC. This sequence encodes CASSRQALAKNIQYF.

This clone was detected once. CDR3 nucleotide sequence: TGTGCCAGCAGCCCTCCTGACAGGAGGTCCCACGAGCAGTACTTC. Its protein product is CASSPPDRRSHEQYF. The chain links TRBV4-2 to TRBJ2-7; TRBD1 is a possible D gene (6 bases). Germline V CDR1 and CDR2: LGHNA, YNFKEQ. The CDR3 runs 15 residues. With 4 bases removed from V and 5 bases from J, the gap between germline ends came to 18 bases.

V usage is TRBV19 and J usage is TRBJ1-2, with D possibly TRBD1 on 6 matching bases. Germline V gives CDR1 LNHDA, CDR2 SQIVND (reference sequence). The CDR3 spans 15 residues. V shed 6 bases and J shed 0 bases, with 14 bases lying between them. The CDR3 DNA follows: TGTGCCAGTAGCCGGGGGCGGCTAGCTAACTATGGCTACACCTTC. Translated: CASSRGRLANYGYTF.

The chain links TRBV28 to TRBJ2-1; 7 bases are a match to TRBD2. This CDR3 spans 14 amino acids. CDR1 and CDR2 (germline): MDHEN, SYDVKM. With V trimmed by 7 bases and J by 7 bases, 10 bases remained unmatched. The CDR3 nucleotides are TGTGCCAGCACGTCACGGGGGAGGGTTAATGAGCAGTTCTTC. It is translated as CASTSRGRVNEQFF. The full variable domain, rest sourced from reference TRBV28 and TRBJ2-1, is DVKVTQSSRYLVKRTGEKVFLECVQDMDHENMFWYRQDPGLGLRLIYFSYDVKMKEKGDIPEGYSVSREKKERFSLILESASTNQTSMYLCASTSRGRVNEQFFGPGTRLTVL.

The V gene is TRBV9, the J gene TRBJ2-3; the match to TRBD2 covers 9 bases. The J segment lost 3 bases and the V segment lost 6 bases, leaving 5 bases of the junction unmatched. The CDR3 covers 14 residues. The V gene's germline CDR1 is SGDLS and CDR2 YYNGEE. The CDR3 here is CASTAGGGTDTQYF. As DNA, the CDR3 is TGTGCCAGCACAGCGGGAGGTGGGACAGATACGCAGTATTTT.

The V call is TRBV19, the J call TRBJ2-2; D might be TRBD2 (5 bases). The CDR3 is made up of 17 amino acids. V lost 1 base and J lost 0, with 12 bases in between. From germline, CDR1 is LNHDA and CDR2 SQIVND (reference sequence). The CDR3 DNA reads TGTGCCAGTAGTATAGGGGCGAGGGCCCCGAACACCGGGGAGCTGTTTTTT. Protein product: CASSIGARAPNTGELFF.

This CDR3 is CSVRPLKGEEAFF. Written as DNA, the CDR3 is TGCAGCGTCCGCCCCCTAAAAGGTGAGGAAGCTTTCTTT. This rearrangement joins TRBV29-1 to TRBJ1-1; D not resolved. Looked up from germline, CDR1 is SQVTM and CDR2 is ANQGSEA. Trimming shortened V by 6 bases and J by 8 bases, and 19 bases separated the two germline ends. The CDR3 is made up of 13 amino acids.

CDR3 in DNA: TGTGCCAGCAGTTTATACCCGACAGGGCCCGGGGAGCTGTTTTTT. It translates to CASSLYPTGPGELFF. This chain connects TRBV27 to TRBJ2-2, with 7 nucleotides matching TRBD1. The CDR3 spans 15 residues. Germline CDR1 reads MNHEY; CDR2 reads SMNVEV (reference sequence). Germline trimming cut 1 base from V and 6 bases from J; bases unmatched to any gene: 5.

This clone has more than one count but fewer than ten. The chain recombines TRBV23-1 with TRBJ1-1; D call uncertain. TRBV23-1 falls under the ORF class, with uncertain function. V was shortened by 4 bases and J by 3 bases, with 21 bases between the two germline ends. The CDR3 totals 17 residues. DNA for the CDR3: TGCGCCAGCAGTCTTTGGGCTAGGCCGCCGAGTTACACTGAAGCTTTCTTT. This codes for CASSLWARPPSYTEAFF.

The chain links TRBV6-1 to TRBJ1-5; 9 bases line up with TRBD1. Germline V CDR1 and CDR2: MNHNS, SASEGT. The CDR3 has 15 amino acids. V lost 5 bases and J lost 5; bases outside the gene matches: 7. The CDR3 nucleotides are TGTGCCAGCAGTACAACAGGGGGCGTTGATCAGCCCCAGCATTTT. This gives the protein CASSTTGGVDQPQHF.